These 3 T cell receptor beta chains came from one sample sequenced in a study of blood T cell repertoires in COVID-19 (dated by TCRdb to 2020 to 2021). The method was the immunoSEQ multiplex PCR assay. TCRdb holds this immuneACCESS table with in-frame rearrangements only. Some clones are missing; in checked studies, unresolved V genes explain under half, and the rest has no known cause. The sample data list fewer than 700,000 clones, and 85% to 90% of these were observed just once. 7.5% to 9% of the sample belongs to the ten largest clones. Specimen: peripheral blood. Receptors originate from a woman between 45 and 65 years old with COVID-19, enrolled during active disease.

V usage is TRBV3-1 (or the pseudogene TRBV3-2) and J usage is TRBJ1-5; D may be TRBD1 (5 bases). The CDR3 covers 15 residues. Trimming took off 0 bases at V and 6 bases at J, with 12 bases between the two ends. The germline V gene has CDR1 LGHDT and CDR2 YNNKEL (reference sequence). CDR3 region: CASSQEAGVGQPQHF. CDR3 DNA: TGTGCCAGCAGCCAAGAGGCGGGGGTAGGTCAGCCCCAGCATTTT.

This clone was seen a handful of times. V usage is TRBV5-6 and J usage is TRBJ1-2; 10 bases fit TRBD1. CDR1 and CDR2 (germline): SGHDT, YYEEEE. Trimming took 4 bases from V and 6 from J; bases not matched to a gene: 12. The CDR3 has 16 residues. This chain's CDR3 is CASSLLDRGPDNGYTF. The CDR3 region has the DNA TGTGCCAGCAGCCTCTTAGACAGGGGGCCGGATAATGGCTACACCTTC.

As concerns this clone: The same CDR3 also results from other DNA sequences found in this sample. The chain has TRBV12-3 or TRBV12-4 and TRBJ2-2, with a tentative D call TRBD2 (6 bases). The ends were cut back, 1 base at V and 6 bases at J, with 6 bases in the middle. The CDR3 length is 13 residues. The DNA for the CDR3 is TGTGCCAGCAGTTTAGGCGGGGCCGGGGAGCTGTTTTTT. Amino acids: CASSLGGAGELFF.